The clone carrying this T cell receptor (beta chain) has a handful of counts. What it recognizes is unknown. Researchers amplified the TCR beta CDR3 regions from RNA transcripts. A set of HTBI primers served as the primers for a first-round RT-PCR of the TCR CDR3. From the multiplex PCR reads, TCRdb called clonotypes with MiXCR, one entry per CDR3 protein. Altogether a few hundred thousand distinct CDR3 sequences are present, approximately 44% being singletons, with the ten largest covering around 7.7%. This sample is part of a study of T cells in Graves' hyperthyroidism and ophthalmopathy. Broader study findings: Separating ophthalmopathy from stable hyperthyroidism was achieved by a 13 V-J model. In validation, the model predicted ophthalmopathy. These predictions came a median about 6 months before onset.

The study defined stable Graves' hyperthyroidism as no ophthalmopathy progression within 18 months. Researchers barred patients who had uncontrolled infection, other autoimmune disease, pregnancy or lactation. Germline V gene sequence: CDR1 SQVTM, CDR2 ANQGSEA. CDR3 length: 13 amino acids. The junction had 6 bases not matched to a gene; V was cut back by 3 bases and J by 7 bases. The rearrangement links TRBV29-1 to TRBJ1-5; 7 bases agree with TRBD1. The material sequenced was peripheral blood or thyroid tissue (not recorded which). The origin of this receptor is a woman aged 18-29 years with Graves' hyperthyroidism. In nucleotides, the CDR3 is TGCAGCGTTGATAGACAGGGTGGGCAGCCCCAGCATTTT. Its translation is CSVDRQGGQPQHF.